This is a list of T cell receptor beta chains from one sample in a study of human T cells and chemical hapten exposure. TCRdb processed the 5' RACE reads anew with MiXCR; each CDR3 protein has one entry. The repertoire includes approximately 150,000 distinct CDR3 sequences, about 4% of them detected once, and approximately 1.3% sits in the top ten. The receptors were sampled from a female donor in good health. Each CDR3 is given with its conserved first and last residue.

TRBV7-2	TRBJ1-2	CASSLDGGNRGGYTF
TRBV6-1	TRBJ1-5	CASGHTGSYSNQPQHF
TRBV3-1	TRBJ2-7	CASSARPVPGRLVEQYF
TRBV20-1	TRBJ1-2	CSARSPPIPGTAYGYTF
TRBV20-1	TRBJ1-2	CSARKQGLYGYTF
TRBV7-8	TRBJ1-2	CASSTGPTGIYGDTF
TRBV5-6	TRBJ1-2	CASSLVRVGYGYTF
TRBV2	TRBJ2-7	CASSEARTSGGYEQYF
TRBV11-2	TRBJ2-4	CASSAYSGGLSKYF
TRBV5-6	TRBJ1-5	CASSSVDQPQHF
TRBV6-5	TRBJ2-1	CASSEDSSYNEQFF
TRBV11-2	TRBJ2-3	CASSQRLARGTDTQYF
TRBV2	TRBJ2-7	CASSEAGSEQYF
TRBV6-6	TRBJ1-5	CASTGTGTGINQPQHF
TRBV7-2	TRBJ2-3	CASSLMPSSTDTQYF